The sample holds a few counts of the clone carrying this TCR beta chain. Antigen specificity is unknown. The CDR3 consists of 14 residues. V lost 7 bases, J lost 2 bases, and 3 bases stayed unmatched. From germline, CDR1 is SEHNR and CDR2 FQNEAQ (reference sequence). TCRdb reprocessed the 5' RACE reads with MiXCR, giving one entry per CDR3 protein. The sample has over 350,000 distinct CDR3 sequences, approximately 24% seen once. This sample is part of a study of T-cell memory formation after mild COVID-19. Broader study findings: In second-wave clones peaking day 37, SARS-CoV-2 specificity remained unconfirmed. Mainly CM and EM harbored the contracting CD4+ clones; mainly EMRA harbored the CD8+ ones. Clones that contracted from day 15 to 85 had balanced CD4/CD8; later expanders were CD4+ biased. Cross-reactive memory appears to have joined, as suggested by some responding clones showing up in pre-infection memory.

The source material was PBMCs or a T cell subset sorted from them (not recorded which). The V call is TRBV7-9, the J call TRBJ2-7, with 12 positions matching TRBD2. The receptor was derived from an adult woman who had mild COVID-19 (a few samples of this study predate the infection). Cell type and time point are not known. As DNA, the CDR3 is TGTGCCAGCACCCTAGCGGGAGGGCCCTACGAGCAGTACTTC. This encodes CASTLAGGPYEQYF.